The 29 T cell receptor beta chains below come from one sample, sequenced in a study of cytomegalovirus exposure and HLA in healthy donors. Researchers ran the PCR with 60 Vbeta and 13 Jbeta primers. Generated by immunoSEQ multiplex PCR, the TCRdb table keeps only in-frame clones and is missing some. Counted here are tens of thousands of clones, over 70% occurring once; the ten biggest clones make up 5.9%. The specimen was PBMCs. The source of these receptors is a man younger than 35 in good health and CMV-seropositive.

V and J are TRBV5-4 and TRBJ1-5; no firm D call. Trimming took off 0 bases at V and 2 bases at J, with 9 bases between the two ends. The CDR3 consists of 15 residues. Germline lookup yields CDR1 SGHNT and CDR2 YYREEE (reference sequence). For the CDR3, the DNA is TGTGCCAGCAGCTTGGACGGGTCCGGCAATCAGCCCCAGCATTTT. It yields the protein CASSLDGSGNQPQHF.

In this sample, this clone turned up once. The rearrangement links TRBV7-8 to TRBJ2-7; 11 positions agree with TRBD2. Losses at the gene ends were 4 bases for V and 2 bases for J; bases not matched to a gene: 13. This CDR3 has 18 residues. The V gene's germline CDR1 is SGHVS and CDR2 FQNEAQ. The CDR3 bases are TGTGCCAGCAGCTCCGAACGCTTGGCTAGCGGGAGGACCTACGAGCAGTACTTC. Amino acid sequence: CASSSERLASGRTYEQYF.

The rearrangement joins TRBV27 to TRBJ1-2, with D unresolved. From germline, CDR1 is MNHEY and CDR2 SMNVEV (reference sequence). The CDR3 is made up of 12 amino acids. The V and J ends lost 8 bases and 6 bases respectively, with 13 bases between them. The CDR3 loop reads CASWAYSHGYTF. The CDR3 nucleotides are TGTGCCAGCTGGGCGTATTCGCATGGCTACACCTTC.

The J gene is TRBJ2-3, the V gene TRBV12-5; 8 bases line up with TRBD1. Per germline, CDR1 LGHNT and CDR2 FRNRAP. Trimming took 6 bases from V and 10 from J; bases not matched to a gene: 9. This CDR3 has 13 residues. CDR3 nucleotide sequence: TGTGCTAGTGGCCCGGACAGGGATCAAGCGCAGTATTTT. It is translated as CASGPDRDQAQYF. Looking up the rest from reference TRBV12-5 and TRBJ2-3 gives the full variable domain: DARVTQTPRHKVTEMGQEVTMRCQPILGHNTVFWYRQTMMQGLELLAYFRNRAPLDDSGMPKDRFSAEMPDATLATLKIQPSEPRDSAVYFCASGPDRDQAQYFGPGTRLTVL.

The genes are TRBV5-1 and TRBJ1-2; D call uncertain. The V and J ends lost 0 bases and 6 bases respectively, with 9 bases between them. CDR1 is SGHRS and CDR2 is YFSETQ in the germline V gene. This CDR3 contains 13 residues. In nucleotides, the CDR3 is TGCGCCAGCAGCTTGGGCGAGAGGAATGGCTACACCTTC. Amino acids: CASSLGERNGYTF.

V gene TRBV28 combines with J gene TRBJ1-1; D perhaps matches TRBD1 (5 bases). The CDR3 has 12 residues. From germline, CDR1 is MDHEN and CDR2 SYDVKM. Trimming pared 8 bases from V and 7 bases from J, leaving 14 bases between. The CDR3 DNA reads as TGTGCCAGCCACCGTCTGGGGGGTGAAGCTTTCTTT. It encodes CASHRLGGEAFF.

This clone was observed a handful of times. The V and J genes are TRBV7-9 and TRBJ2-7; tentatively, D is TRBD1 (6 bases). CDR1 and CDR2 (germline): SEHNR, FQNEAQ (reference sequence). V dropped 5 bases and J dropped 2 bases, with 16 bases sitting between them. The CDR3 sequence is 15 residues long. Here the CDR3 DNA reads TGTGCCAGCAGCCCACAGGGCGGGCCAACCTACGAGCAGTACTTC. It yields the protein CASSPQGGPTYEQYF.

This clone was detected only once. The same CDR3 arises from other DNA sequences in this sample as well. The chain has TRBV9 and TRBJ2-1; D perhaps matches TRBD2 (5 bases). CDR1 is SGDLS and CDR2 is YYNGEE in the germline V gene. V was shortened by 0 bases and J by 0 bases, with 7 bases between the two germline ends. This CDR3 is 15 amino acids long. As DNA, the CDR3 is TGTGCCAGCAGCGTAGCCGGGATCTCCTACAATGAGCAGTTCTTC. Amino acids: CASSVAGISYNEQFF.

The chain couples TRBV27 to TRBJ2-1, with a tentative D call TRBD2 (5 bases). This CDR3 contains 12 residues. Germline CDR1 and CDR2: MNHEY and SMNVEV (reference sequence). Trimming took off 7 bases at V and 5 bases at J, with 9 bases between the two ends. In DNA, the CDR3 is TGTGCCAGCAAAGGACTGGACAATGAGCAGTTCTTC. Protein product: CASKGLDNEQFF.

This chain's CDR3 is CASSVRGAGELFF. The CDR3 DNA is TGTGCCAGCAGCGTAAGAGGAGCCGGGGAGCTGTTTTTT. The chain links TRBV9 to TRBJ2-2; no definite D call. V dropped 1 base and J dropped 6 bases, with 7 bases sitting between them. The CDR3 length is 13 residues. Germline CDR1 reads SGDLS; CDR2 reads YYNGEE.

The chain couples TRBV6-4 to TRBJ1-2, with TRBD1 matching 9 bases. The junction had 3 bases not matched to a gene; V was cut back by 6 bases and J by 1 base. This CDR3 spans 14 amino acids. Germline V gene sequence: CDR1 MRHNA, CDR2 SNTAGT. CDR3 protein: CASRPTGGNYGYTF. CDR3 DNA sequence: TGTGCCAGCAGACCGACAGGGGGTAACTATGGCTACACCTTC.

In nucleotides, the CDR3 is TGTGCCAGCAGCCTTCAGGGGGATACGCAGTATTTT. Amino acid sequence: CASSLQGDTQYF. J is TRBJ2-3 and V is TRBV7-2; D is possibly TRBD1 (6 bases). There are 12 residues in the CDR3. V dropped 5 bases and J dropped 6 bases, with 9 bases sitting between them. Germline V CDR1 and CDR2: SGHTA, FQGNSA.

Comments on this clone: This same CDR3 is encoded by further DNA sequences in the sample. The chain has TRBV5-4 and TRBJ2-1; a possible D gene is TRBD2 (6 bases). The V and J ends lost 5 bases and 0 bases respectively, with 15 bases between them. Germline V gene sequence: CDR1 SGHNT, CDR2 YYREEE (reference sequence). The CDR3 has 16 residues. The CDR3 coding sequence is TGTGCCAGCAGTCTTGGGACTTATAGCTCCTACAATGAGCAGTTCTTC. It translates to CASSLGTYSSYNEQFF.

The genes are TRBV28 and TRBJ1-2; D call uncertain. V was cut by 3 bases and J by 6 bases, with 14 bases left in between. Germline V gene data show CDR1 as MDHEN and CDR2 as SYDVKM. The CDR3 has 14 residues. This CDR3 is CASSFVPAGDGYTF. CDR3 DNA: TGTGCCAGCAGTTTTGTGCCCGCGGGAGATGGCTACACCTTC.

J is TRBJ1-1 and V is TRBV25-1; D ambiguous. This CDR3 spans 16 amino acids. V lost 1 base and J 0 bases, leaving 12 bases between the germline ends. The germline V gene has CDR1 MGHDK and CDR2 SYGVNS. As DNA, the CDR3 is TGTGCCAGCAGTGAATGGGAGGGCAACTTGAACACTGAAGCTTTCTTT. Protein product: CASSEWEGNLNTEAFF.

This clone was found once. The V call is TRBV27, the J call TRBJ2-7; 7 bases are shared with TRBD1. The ends lost 6 bases at V and 6 bases at J; junction bases unmatched: 8. The CDR3 extends over 13 amino acids. Germline V lookup: CDR1 MNHEY, CDR2 SMNVEV (reference sequence). The CDR3 loop is CASSYTGESEQYF. The CDR3 nucleotides read TGTGCCAGCAGCTACACAGGGGAAAGCGAGCAGTACTTC.

CDR3 sequence: CASSDRLNQETQYF. The CDR3 nucleotides read TGTGCCAGCAGCGACCGACTTAATCAAGAGACCCAGTACTTC. The genes are TRBV9 and TRBJ2-5; unclear D gene. The CDR3 is made up of 14 amino acids. The germline V gene encodes CDR1 SGDLS and CDR2 YYNGEE. Trimming took 3 bases from V and 2 from J, leaving 11 bases between them.

This chain's CDR3 is CSVAFISSGRAAKQYF. In DNA form, the CDR3 reads TGCAGCGTTGCCTTTATCAGTAGCGGGAGGGCAGCGAAGCAGTACTTC. The chain combines TRBV29-1 with TRBJ2-7, with TRBD2 identical over 11 bases. This CDR3 is built from 16 residues. The trim removed 4 bases at V and 8 bases at J, leaving 16 bases unmatched. CDR1 and CDR2 (germline): SQVTM, ANQGSEA.

This clone was seen only a few times. The chain carries TRBV27 and TRBJ2-1, with TRBD2 identical over 11 bases. J lost 8 bases, V lost 5 bases, and 23 bases had no gene match. Germline V lookup: CDR1 MNHEY, CDR2 SMNVEV (reference sequence). This CDR3 comprises 20 residues. The CDR3, as DNA: TGTGCCAGCAGTGTGTCAGGGACAGGGAGAGGTAGCGGGAGGGTAGATGAGCAGTTCTTC. This encodes CASSVSGTGRGSGRVDEQFF.

The CDR3 DNA reads TGCAGCGTTTCCCTCGGGGCCTACAATGAGCAGTTCTTC. It yields the protein CSVSLGAYNEQFF. The V call is TRBV29-1, the J call TRBJ2-1; the D gene is possibly TRBD2 (5 bases). The CDR3 spans 13 residues. Trimming pared 5 bases from V and 2 bases from J, leaving 10 bases between. CDR1 is SQVTM and CDR2 is ANQGSEA in the germline V gene.

This clone showed up just once. This chain joins TRBV5-4 and TRBJ2-1, with 11 bases lining up with TRBD2. V was pared by 5 bases and J by 8 bases, with 9 bases of the junction left unmatched. The CDR3 length is 15 residues. Per germline, CDR1 SGHNT and CDR2 YYREEE (reference sequence). The DNA of the CDR3 is TGTGCCAGCAGGGCCGGGACTAGCGGTTTCGATGAGCAGTTCTTC. Translating it yields CASRAGTSGFDEQFF.

The chain uses TRBV5-4 and TRBJ2-6, with TRBD1 identical over 7 bases. This CDR3 has 17 amino acids. The V gene's germline CDR1 is SGHNT and CDR2 YYREEE (reference sequence). V lost 4 bases and J lost 0; bases outside the gene matches: 7. In DNA, the CDR3 is TGTGCCAGCAGCCCGGGACAGCAGACCTCTGGGGCCAACGTCCTGACTTTC. Its protein product is CASSPGQQTSGANVLTF.

The chain has TRBV9 and TRBJ1-2; possible D gene TRBD1, 6 bases. Trimming removed 0 bases at V and 7 bases at J, with 16 bases between. The CDR3 contains 15 residues. Germline V gene data show CDR1 as SGDLS and CDR2 as YYNGEE. The DNA of the CDR3 is TGTGCCAGCAGCGTAGATTTCAGGGGTTTAATTGGCTACACCTTC. Translating it yields CASSVDFRGLIGYTF. Variable domain in full (rest from reference TRBV9 and TRBJ1-2): DSGVTQTPKHLITATGQRVTLRCSPRSGDLSVYWYQQSLDQGLQFLIQYYNGEERAKGNILERFSAQQFPDLHSELNLSSLELGDSALYFCASSVDFRGLIGYTFGSGTRLTVV.

The genes are TRBV4-1 and TRBJ2-2; a possible D gene is TRBD1 (6 bases). Germline-derived CDR1 and CDR2 are MGHRA and YSYEKL. V shed 3 bases and J shed 11 bases, with 13 bases lying between them. The length of the CDR3 is 13 residues. The CDR3 coding sequence is TGCGCCAGCAGCCAGTCAACAGGGAGAGAGCTGTTTTTT. Translation: CASSQSTGRELFF.

In this sample, this clone turned up a few times. The chain links TRBV6-6 to TRBJ1-1; D gene unclear. With 4 bases removed from V and 1 base from J, the gap between germline ends came to 16 bases. CDR1 MNHNY and CDR2 SVGAGI come from the germline V gene (reference sequence). CDR3 length equals 16 residues. The CDR3 region has the DNA TGTGCCAGCAGTTCAACCACGACGGGGAGGAACACTGAAGCTTTCTTT. This codes for CASSSTTTGRNTEAFF.

The genes are TRBV7-8 and TRBJ1-5; D possibly corresponds to TRBD1 (6 bases). Germline V lookup: CDR1 SGHVS, CDR2 FQNEAQ. The CDR3 is 15 residues long. Trimming shortened V by 5 bases and J by 5 bases, and 16 bases separated the two germline ends. The CDR3 spells CASSPYGTNHQPQHF. CDR3 sequence (DNA): TGTGCCAGCAGCCCTTACGGGACAAACCATCAGCCCCAGCATTTT.

V gene TRBV9 combines with J gene TRBJ1-1; 7 positions agree with TRBD1. Trimming at V came to 1 base and at J to 6 bases, leaving 6 bases not matched to a gene. Germline lookup yields CDR1 SGDLS and CDR2 YYNGEE. The CDR3 extends over 14 amino acids. As DNA, the CDR3 is TGTGCCAGCAGCGTATCTTTTACAGGGGCTGAAGCTTTCTTT. It codes for CASSVSFTGAEAFF.

The V and J genes are TRBV5-1 and TRBJ2-1; TRBD1 agrees at 8 bases. The junction had 17 bases not matched to a gene; V was cut back by 4 bases and J by 5 bases. CDR3 length: 18 residues. The germline CDR1 and CDR2 sequences are SGHRS and YFSETQ. DNA of the CDR3: TGCGCCAGCAGCCAAGAGCCAAAAGACAGGGGCCTTCACAATGAGCAGTTCTTC. Protein: CASSQEPKDRGLHNEQFF.

The chain carries TRBV11-3 and TRBJ2-5; the D gene is possibly TRBD2 (5 bases). Trimming stripped 5 bases from V and 1 base from J, with 8 bases between. CDR3 length: 13 residues. CDR1 and CDR2 from the germline V gene are SGHNT and YENEEA. CDR3 nucleotides: TGTGCCAGCAGCCTCGGAGGCCAAGAGACCCAGTACTTC. Translation gives CASSLGGQETQYF.